A selection of T cell receptor beta chains follows, all from one sample in a study of blood T cells in healthy people across ages. MiXCR, applied by TCRdb to the 5' RACE reads, yields one record per CDR3 protein. The sample has 1.2 million to 1.5 million distinct CDR3 sequences; roughly 45% are singletons. The source material was blood. The receptors come from a woman under 30 in good health. The conserved cysteine and the conserved F or W are not part of the CDR3 here. D genes are given only for firm matches. Only part of the rows carry a size: once, few, many, or a class if the clone is expanded.

j_gene: -; v_gene: TRBV6-1; d_gene: TRBD1; abundance: -; CDR3aa: ASSFAGTGIHEQY
j_gene: TRBJ2-2; v_gene: TRBV4-2; d_gene: -; abundance: many; CDR3aa: ASSQLMGSSGELF
j_gene: TRBJ2-1; v_gene: TRBV6-2/TRBV6-3; d_gene: -; abundance: -; CDR3aa: ASRTNRVGNEQF
j_gene: TRBJ1-2; v_gene: TRBV20-1; d_gene: -; abundance: -; CDR3aa: SARVLGAEGYT
j_gene: TRBJ2-3; v_gene: TRBV29-1; d_gene: -; abundance: -; CDR3aa: SVESILGDTQY
j_gene: TRBJ2-1; v_gene: TRBV9; d_gene: -; abundance: -; CDR3aa: ASSVLRTSSYNEQF
j_gene: TRBJ2-5; v_gene: TRBV3-1; d_gene: TRBD2; abundance: few; CDR3aa: ASSGREGLLQTQY
j_gene: TRBJ2-5; v_gene: TRBV28; d_gene: -; abundance: -; CDR3aa: ASSPPRGVQETQY
j_gene: TRBJ1-2; v_gene: TRBV7-9; d_gene: -; abundance: few; CDR3aa: ASSLSGIVYGYT
j_gene: TRBJ2-1; v_gene: TRBV9; d_gene: -; abundance: -; CDR3aa: ASSVAYGGLKYNEQF
j_gene: TRBJ2-2; v_gene: TRBV20-1; d_gene: -; abundance: -; CDR3aa: SARKDSFNGELF
j_gene: TRBJ2-3; v_gene: TRBV5-1; d_gene: TRBD1; abundance: -; CDR3aa: ASSFTGVESTDTQY
j_gene: TRBJ2-3; v_gene: TRBV5-1; d_gene: -; abundance: few; CDR3aa: ASSLVWRPDTQY
j_gene: TRBJ2-1; v_gene: TRBV2; d_gene: -; abundance: -; CDR3aa: ASSERQRADNEQF
j_gene: TRBJ2-1; v_gene: TRBV7-2; d_gene: TRBD2; abundance: -; CDR3aa: ASSLVGGASGNEQF
j_gene: TRBJ2-4; v_gene: TRBV7-9; d_gene: TRBD2; abundance: -; CDR3aa: ASSPVTSETIRY
j_gene: TRBJ2-1; v_gene: TRBV5-1; d_gene: -; abundance: -; CDR3aa: ASSLADSSTIHEQF
j_gene: TRBJ1-4; v_gene: TRBV5-1; d_gene: TRBD1; abundance: many; CDR3aa: ASSLSGGYEKLF
j_gene: TRBJ2-3; v_gene: TRBV12-3/TRBV12-4; d_gene: -; abundance: -; CDR3aa: ASSLNVGTLGGDTQY
j_gene: TRBJ2-1; v_gene: TRBV12-3/TRBV12-4; d_gene: -; abundance: -; CDR3aa: ASSFSSTLNEQF
j_gene: TRBJ2-3; v_gene: TRBV27; d_gene: -; abundance: -; CDR3aa: ASRQDGFGTAQY
j_gene: TRBJ1-2; v_gene: TRBV3-1; d_gene: TRBD1; abundance: -; CDR3aa: ASSRQGTGNYGYT
j_gene: TRBJ2-3; v_gene: TRBV3-1; d_gene: TRBD2; abundance: -; CDR3aa: ASSSNLAGDTQY
j_gene: TRBJ1-2; v_gene: TRBV6-1; d_gene: -; abundance: many; CDR3aa: ASSWTANYGYT
j_gene: TRBJ2-3; v_gene: TRBV20-1; d_gene: TRBD2; abundance: -; CDR3aa: SPSGRGADTQY
j_gene: TRBJ2-3; v_gene: TRBV5-4; d_gene: TRBD2; abundance: -; CDR3aa: ASSRTSAYTDTQY
j_gene: TRBJ2-6; v_gene: TRBV18; d_gene: -; abundance: -; CDR3aa: ASSPPQGQTGANVLT
j_gene: TRBJ1-2; v_gene: TRBV7-9; d_gene: -; abundance: -; CDR3aa: ASSHPSGLTNYGYT
j_gene: TRBJ2-2; v_gene: TRBV7-2; d_gene: -; abundance: -; CDR3aa: ASSSTGGRGELF